A selection of T cell receptor beta chains follows, all from one sample in a study of neurological immune-mediated disorders. Each CDR3 protein is one row after TCRdb ran MiXCR on the 5' RACE reads. The sample shows 50,000 or so distinct CDR3 sequences, 10% of them seen only once. Sequencing was done on a sample of PBMCs. The receptor set was obtained from a woman aged 40 to 49 with HTLV-1-associated myelopathy (HAM/TSP). CDR3s include the opening cysteine and the closing phenylalanine or tryptophan. D genes are given only for firm matches. Not all rows give a size; the values are once, few, many and, for expanded clones, a class.

>many|-|TRBV15|TRBJ2-3
TGTGCCACCAGCAAGGGGGGCAGCACAGATACGCAGTATTTT
CATSKGGSTDTQYF
>many|-|TRBV10-3|TRBJ2-3
TGTGCCATCAATCGGGACAAGAGGGCAGATACGCAGTATTTT
CAINRDKRADTQYF
>-|-|TRBV20-1|TRBJ2-3
TGCAGTGCTCTTGCCTGGGGGGAGGGCACAGATACGCAGTATTTT
CSALAWGEGTDTQYF
>many|-|TRBV12-3/TRBV12-4|TRBJ2-6
TGTGCCAGCAGTTTACGTGGGTACTCTGGGGCCAACGTCCTGACTTTC
CASSLRGYSGANVLTF
>few|-|TRBV2|TRBJ1-1
TGTGCCAGCCAAAAGCAGGGTCTCCCTGAAGCTTTCTTT
CASQKQGLPEAFF
>many|-|TRBV5-1|TRBJ2-2
TGCGCCAGCACCCGGGACGATAATGGGGAGCTGTTTTTT
CASTRDDNGELFF
>many|-|TRBV6-6|TRBJ2-2
TGTGCCAGCAGTTACTCGGGCACATACACCGGGGAGCTGTTTTTT
CASSYSGTYTGELFF
>many|TRBD1|TRBV20-1|TRBJ1-1
TGCAGGCTACAGGGGGCCATGAACACTGAAGCTTTCTTT
CRLQGAMNTEAFF
>many|-|TRBV4-1|TRBJ1-1
TGCGCCAGCAGCCAAGTGAGGGGCTGGAACACTGAAGCTTTCTTT
CASSQVRGWNTEAFF
>few|TRBD2|TRBV7-2|TRBJ2-1
TGTGCCAGCACTGCGGGCGGGAGCTCCTACAATGAGCAGTTCTTC
CASTAGGSSYNEQFF
>many|-|TRBV10-3|TRBJ2-7
TGTGCCATCAGTGAGGGTGACGGTTTTGCCTACGAGCAGTACTTC
CAISEGDGFAYEQYF
>many|TRBD1|TRBV4-1|TRBJ1-2
TGCGCCAGCAGCCGCCGGGACAGGGGCTACACCTTC
CASSRRDRGYTF
>many|-|TRBV5-1|TRBJ2-7
TGCGCCAGCAGAAAGGACGGAACCTACGAGCAGTACTTC
CASRKDGTYEQYF
>many|-|TRBV2|TRBJ2-1
TGTGCCAGCAGTGAAGGGCCCTACAATGAGCAGTTCTTC
CASSEGPYNEQFF
>medium-sized|TRBD1|TRBV27|TRBJ2-2
TGTGCCAGCAGCTCCGGGACAGGGGACACCGGGGAGCTGTTTTTT
CASSSGTGDTGELFF
>-|TRBD1|TRBV18|TRBJ2-4
TGTGCCAACTCACAGGGACAGATAAACATTCAGTACTTC
CANSQGQINIQYF
>many|TRBD2|TRBV7-3|TRBJ2-1
TGTGCCAGCAGCTTAGCCCTGGCGGGGGGTTACAATGAGCAGTTCTTC
CASSLALAGGYNEQFF
>once|-|TRBV30|TRBJ2-1
TGTGCCTGGAGCTACGGCGGTTACAATGAGCAGTTCTTC
CAWSYGGYNEQFF
>many|-|TRBV4-1|TRBJ2-6
TGCGCCAGCAGCCTCCCCCCCGGGGGCGCAATCTCTGGGGCCAACGTCCTGACTTTC
CASSLPPGGAISGANVLTF
>many|-|TRBV4-3|TRBJ2-1
TGCGCCAGCAGCCAAGACCGGGTGACAGACAATGAGCAGTTCTTC
CASSQDRVTDNEQFF
>many|-|TRBV4-2|TRBJ2-3
TGTGCCAGCAGCCAGCGGGCCGCATCTTTGTCAGATACGCAGTATTTT
CASSQRAASLSDTQYF
>many|TRBD2|TRBV28|TRBJ2-7
TGTGCCAGCAGTTCTGCCGGGACTAGCGTAAACGAGCAGTACTTC
CASSSAGTSVNEQYF
>many|TRBD1|TRBV6-1|TRBJ2-1
TGTGCCAGCAGTGAACTTGGACAGGGCAATGAGCAGTTCTTC
CASSELGQGNEQFF
>-|-|TRBV7-2|TRBJ2-1
TGTGCCAGCAGCCCGGCCTACAATGAGCAGTTCTTC
CASSPAYNEQFF
>many|-|TRBV7-9|TRBJ2-4
TGTGCCAGCAGCCTCTCGAGGCTAGCCAAAAACATTCAGTACTTC
CASSLSRLAKNIQYF
>many|-|TRBV19|TRBJ2-3
TGTGCCAGTAGTATTGGGCCATGGGGAACAGATACGCAGTATTTT
CASSIGPWGTDTQYF
>many|TRBD2|TRBV27|TRBJ2-7
TGTGCCAGCAGGAGGACTGCCGTCGGGGGGACCTACGAGCAGTACTTC
CASRRTAVGGTYEQYF
>many|TRBD2|TRBV10-3|TRBJ2-1
TGTGCCATCAGTGAGGGTAGCGGGGACTCCTACAATGAGCAGTTCTTC
CAISEGSGDSYNEQFF
>many|-|TRBV20-1|TRBJ1-1
TGCAGTGCTAGCACAGGGTTGAACACTGAAGCTTTCTTT
CSASTGLNTEAFF
>many|TRBD1|TRBV2|TRBJ2-7
TGTGCCAGCAGTGAATATGGACAGGGGTACTTC
CASSEYGQGYF
>many|TRBD2|TRBV7-8|TRBJ2-1
TGTGCCAGCAGCTTAGTAGGCGGGGGGGCCCACAATGAGCAGTTCTTC
CASSLVGGGAHNEQFF
>few|-|TRBV7-9|TRBJ1-1
TGTGCCAGCATCCAAGGGGTCAGGGCGAGGAACACTGAAGCTTTCTTT
CASIQGVRARNTEAFF
>many|TRBD2|TRBV10-1|TRBJ2-1
TGCGCCAGCAGTGAGGGACTAGCGGGGCCCGGCTACAATGAGCAGTTCTTC
CASSEGLAGPGYNEQFF
>many|-|TRBV5-1|TRBJ2-2
TGCGCCAGCAGCTTTTCGGGAACTAACACCGGGGAGCTGTTTTTT
CASSFSGTNTGELFF
>once|-|TRBV25-1|TRBJ2-7
TGTGCCAGCAGTGCGAGGACAGAGCTCTACGAGCAGTACTTC
CASSARTELYEQYF
>many|-|TRBV18|TRBJ2-5
TGTGCCAGCTCGCCGGACGGACAAGAGACCCAGTACTTC
CASSPDGQETQYF
>many|-|TRBV6-1|TRBJ1-5
TGTGCCAGCAGTGGCTATCAGCCCCAGCATTTT
CASSGYQPQHF
>many|-|TRBV28|TRBJ1-2
TGTGCCAGCAGCCTAGATGGAACTCTTTATGGCTACACCTTC
CASSLDGTLYGYTF
>many|-|TRBV13|TRBJ2-5
TGTGCCAGCAGCTCCGACATAGGGGCAGAGACCCAGTACTTC
CASSSDIGAETQYF
>medium-sized|-|TRBV5-1|TRBJ1-3
TGCGCCAGCAGCTTGAGGTGGTCACCTATGGACTCTGGAAACACCATATATTTT
CASSLRWSPMDSGNTIYF
>many|-|TRBV18|TRBJ1-1
TGTGCCAGCAAAGACACTGAAGCTTTCTTT
CASKDTEAFF
>medium-sized|TRBD2|TRBV20-1|TRBJ2-1
TGCAGTGCTAGCTCCGGGACTAGTTTGGGAAATGAGCAGTTCTTC
CSASSGTSLGNEQFF
>few|TRBD1|TRBV12-3/TRBV12-4|TRBJ2-4
TGTGCCAGCAGTTACCGGGACAGCACTCAGTACTTC
CASSYRDSTQYF
>many|TRBD2|TRBV4-3|TRBJ2-1
TGCGCCAGCAGCCAAGTGACTAGCGGGGTCGACAATGAGCAGTTCTTC
CASSQVTSGVDNEQFF
>once|-|TRBV20-1|TRBJ1-2
TGCAGTGCTAGTGGCGCATTCGAACCAGAAATCGAGGGAGGTGAATACACCTTC
CSASGAFEPEIEGGEYTF
>-|-|TRBV2|TRBJ2-5
TGTGCCAGCAGTCTCCGGGAGACCCAGTACTTC
CASSLRETQYF
>many|-|TRBV4-2|TRBJ2-7
TGTGCCAGCAGCCAAGATACAGCTCACTACGAGCAGTACTTC
CASSQDTAHYEQYF
>many|TRBD1|TRBV24-1|TRBJ1-2
TGTGCCACCAGTGATCACGCCTACAGGACAGGGGTTACTGGCGGCTACACCTTC
CATSDHAYRTGVTGGYTF
>many|TRBD1|TRBV12-3/TRBV12-4|TRBJ1-2
TGTGCCAGCAGTCCCACCGGACAGGGCCTTGGGGGCTACACCTTC
CASSPTGQGLGGYTF
>many|TRBD2|TRBV7-2|TRBJ2-1
TGTGCCAGCAGCTTAGCCCGGAGGAGCGGGGGGGCCAATGAGCAGTTCTTC
CASSLARRSGGANEQFF
>-|TRBD1|TRBV6-2/TRBV6-3|TRBJ2-7
TGTGCCAGCAGGGTCCGGGACAGGGCCGCCTACGAGCAGTACTTC
CASRVRDRAAYEQYF
>many|TRBD2|TRBV2|TRBJ2-1
TGTGCCAGCAGTGAAGCGGCTAGCGGGGGGGCCAATGAGCAGTTCTTC
CASSEAASGGANEQFF
>many|TRBD2|TRBV5-1|TRBJ2-5
TGCGCCAGCAGCCCTGGGACTAGCGAGGGAGAGACCCAGTACTTC
CASSPGTSEGETQYF
>many|-|TRBV7-6|TRBJ1-1
TGTGCCAGCAGCCCCCGCCGAGTCGAGGCGGTCACTGAAGCTTTCTTT
CASSPRRVEAVTEAFF
>medium-sized|TRBD2|TRBV7-6|TRBJ2-1
TGTGCCAGCAGCCCTGTGCGGGGGGGCTCCAATGAGCAGTTCTTC
CASSPVRGGSNEQFF
>many|-|TRBV24-1|TRBJ2-3
TGTGCCACCAGTGATTGGGGTAGCACAGATACGCAGTATTTT
CATSDWGSTDTQYF
>many|TRBD1|TRBV7-7|TRBJ2-5
TGTGCCAGCAGCCGGGACAGGGAGGAGACCCAGTACTTC
CASSRDREETQYF
>many|-|TRBV7-8|TRBJ1-5
TGTGCCAGCAGCCTACGGCAGCAGCCCCAGCATTTT
CASSLRQQPQHF